The text below deals with one T cell receptor beta chain. TCRdb's copy holds only in-frame clones and misses some; the assay was immunoSEQ multiplex PCR. This table holds roughly 130,000 clones, over 80% found once. The sample originates from a study of blood T cell repertoires in COVID-19. All enrollees were roughly 18 to 100 years old and from fewer than 25 US areas. All recovered Cohort 3 donors got two negative PCRs, got clearance, or saw symptom resolution. The sequencing input was PBMCs or T cells enriched from blood (not recorded which). The TCR sequence derives from a woman in her twenties or thirties who had recovered from COVID-19.

DNA for the CDR3: TGTGCCACCAGTGACCAAGGACTAGCGGGAGCATCAGATACGCAGTATTTT. As protein: CATSDQGLAGASDTQYF. The chain couples TRBV24-1 to TRBJ2-3; 13 bases agree with TRBD2. Germline values: CDR1 KGHDR, CDR2 SFDVKD. The CDR3 is 17 residues long. The J segment lost 4 bases and the V segment lost 4 bases, leaving 7 bases of the junction unmatched.